Included here is one TCR beta chain sequence, with context. This receptor's antigen is unknown. No much larger clone exists at a distance of one base, and base qualities are not known. V and J lose 8 bases and 0 bases, and a span of 17 bases separates them. The germline V gene (reference sequence) yields LNHNV for CDR1 and YYDKDF for CDR2. From its cysteine to its phenylalanine, the CDR3 spans 17 amino acids. This entry keeps only the CDR3 DNA: 51 bases, framed from base 1. Libraries were made using 5' RACE. Sequenced using an Illumina HiSeq 2500. The second PCR ran for roughly 7 to 11 cycles and used a J-beta primer mix along with a sample-barcoded 5' primer. Each TCR beta cDNA molecule received a unique molecular identifier from a template-switch 5' adaptor carrying 12 random nucleotides. Each sample yielded at least 2.5 million CDR3-containing paired-end reads. First-strand cDNA synthesis was performed from all RNA using the Mint cDNA synthesis kit, with priming by a TRBC-specific oligonucleotide. Following uracil-DNA glycosylase treatment, all cDNA underwent a first 18-cycle PCR with the universal primers M1SS and BC2_uni_R. In the authors' own workflow: Normalization of each sample was performed by random selection of 1 million high-quality reads, each carrying a distinct molecular identifier. Reads sharing molecular identifiers were discarded rather than binned into consensus sequences. CDR3 identification, clonotype clustering and error correction used MiTCR with a Q25 quality threshold and the strictest error-elimination algorithm. Lower-bound total TCR beta diversity was estimated with a nonparametric unseen species model using Euler transformation. TCRdb reran the public reads through fastp at Q25 and MiXCR, keeping productive beta chains. Rows with a matching CDR3 protein are joined into one entry that keeps the most common DNA and genes. The V and J calls and clone size come from TCRdb's table, not from the authors' own analysis. The sample table lists around 900,000 distinct CDR3 sequences, 25% to 35% of them with a count of one. Clones ranked in the top ten supply about 18% of the sample.

The donors were roughly 39 Caucasian individuals from Russia, aged roughly 6 to 100 years, who were systemically healthy. Around 10 milliliters of peripheral blood were collected from each donor into EDTA-treated Vacutainer tubes. Ficoll-Paque density-gradient centrifugation was used to isolate PBMCs, with at least 7 million obtained per sample. Trizol reagent was used to extract total RNA from PBMCs, with at least 6 micrograms per sample. For every donor, flow cytometry on a PBMC aliquot measured the percentage of naive CD45RAhigh/CD27high T cells. The sample comes from a study of blood T cells in healthy people across ages (dated by TCRdb to between 2015 and 2017). Background on the whole study: Template switching captured roughly one uniquely barcoded TCR beta cDNA molecule per two T cells in model experiments. Age-related changes in TCR beta repertoire diversity were measured in the study by deep sequencing normalized with unique cDNA molecular identifiers. The study analyzed two additional independent replicas of 1 million unique cDNA reads from the same blood draw for two donors, one aged 18 to 29 and one aged 80 or older. The donors were divided into four age groups: young (average roughly 17 years), middle-aged (under 40), aged (approximately 64) and long-lived (nearly 85). To avoid experimental bias, donors of different ages were distributed randomly across sequencing lanes. Beyond this particular receptor, the publication reports: The percentage of naive T cells measured by flow cytometry correlated strongly with observed TCR beta diversity. Conclusive comparison of naive and antigen-experienced compartments was prevented by the profiling of bulk unsorted PBMCs. The long-lived group showed more naive CD4+ T cells, fewer expanded clones and increased TCR diversity than the aged group, suggesting age selection. Estimates of total diversity from one million sequenced T cells were regarded as lower bounds and underestimates. Observed TCR beta diversity per million T cells fell roughly linearly with age, and a significant reduction was already apparent by age roughly 40. The CMV infection status of donors was not known, potentially confounding age-related changes in expanded clonotypes.

This sequence was found in a woman older than 75 in good health. Recombination joined TRBV15 with TRBJ2-6, and the D gene may be TRBD1, 6 bases matching. The sample taken for sequencing was blood. Here is the DNA: TGTGCCACCCGAACCCGAGGGGACAACTCTGGGGCCAACGTCCTGACTTTC. This codes for CATRTRGDNSGANVLTF.